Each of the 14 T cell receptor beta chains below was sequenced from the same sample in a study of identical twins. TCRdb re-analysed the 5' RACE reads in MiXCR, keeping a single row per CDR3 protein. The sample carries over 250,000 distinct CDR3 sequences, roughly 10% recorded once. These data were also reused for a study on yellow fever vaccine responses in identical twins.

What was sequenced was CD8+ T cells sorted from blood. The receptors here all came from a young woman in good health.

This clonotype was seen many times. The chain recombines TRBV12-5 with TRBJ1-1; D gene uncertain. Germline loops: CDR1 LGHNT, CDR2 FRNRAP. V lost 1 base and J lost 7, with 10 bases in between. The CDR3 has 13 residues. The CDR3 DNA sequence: TGTGCTAGTGGTTTGGGTAGTTATAGTGAAGCTTTCTTT. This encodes CASGLGSYSEAFF.

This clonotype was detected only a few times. The CDR3 nucleotides read TGTGCCAGCAGCTTAGGACAGACTGACGGCTACACCTTC. It specifies CASSLGQTDGYTF. The rearrangement links TRBV7-9 to TRBJ1-2; weak D call: TRBD1 (5 bases). V lost 1 base, J lost 8 bases, and 11 bases lay in between. This CDR3 spans 13 amino acids. In germline, CDR1 is SEHNR, CDR2 FQNEAQ (reference sequence).

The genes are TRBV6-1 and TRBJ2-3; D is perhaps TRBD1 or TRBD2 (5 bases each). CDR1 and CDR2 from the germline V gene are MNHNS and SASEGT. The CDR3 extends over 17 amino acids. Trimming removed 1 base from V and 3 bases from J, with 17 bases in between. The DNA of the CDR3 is TGTGCCAGCAGTGAAGATGGGGGAAGTTGGGTAACAGATACGCAGTATTTT. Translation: CASSEDGGSWVTDTQYF.

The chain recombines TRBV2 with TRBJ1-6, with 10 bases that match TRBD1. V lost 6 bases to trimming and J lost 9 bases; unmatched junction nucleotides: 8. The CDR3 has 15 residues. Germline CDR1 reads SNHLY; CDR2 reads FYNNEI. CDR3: CASRIGTGDSSPLHF. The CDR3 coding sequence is TGTGCCAGCAGGATCGGGACAGGGGATTCTTCACCCCTCCACTTT.

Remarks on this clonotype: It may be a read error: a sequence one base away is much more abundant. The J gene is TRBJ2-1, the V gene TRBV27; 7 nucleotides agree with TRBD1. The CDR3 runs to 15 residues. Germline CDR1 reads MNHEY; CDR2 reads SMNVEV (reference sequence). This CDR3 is CASSPTGTAYNERFF. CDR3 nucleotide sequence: TGTGCCAGCAGTCCTACCGGGACAGCATACAATGAGCGGTTCTTC.

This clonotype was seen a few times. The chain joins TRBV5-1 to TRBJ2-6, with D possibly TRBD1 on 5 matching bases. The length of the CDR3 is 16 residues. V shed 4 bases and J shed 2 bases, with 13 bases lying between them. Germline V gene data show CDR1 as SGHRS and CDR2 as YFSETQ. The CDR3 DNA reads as TGCGCCAGCAGCACTGGGGCATTTACTGGGGCCAACGTCCTGACTTTC. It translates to CASSTGAFTGANVLTF.

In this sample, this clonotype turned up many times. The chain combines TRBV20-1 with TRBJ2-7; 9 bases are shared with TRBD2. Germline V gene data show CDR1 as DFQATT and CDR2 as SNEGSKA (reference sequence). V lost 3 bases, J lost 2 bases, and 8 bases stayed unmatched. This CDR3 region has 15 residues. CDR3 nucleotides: TGCAGTGCTAGTGAGGGTAGCGGGGGAGCCTACGAGCAGTACTTC. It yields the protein CSASEGSGGAYEQYF.

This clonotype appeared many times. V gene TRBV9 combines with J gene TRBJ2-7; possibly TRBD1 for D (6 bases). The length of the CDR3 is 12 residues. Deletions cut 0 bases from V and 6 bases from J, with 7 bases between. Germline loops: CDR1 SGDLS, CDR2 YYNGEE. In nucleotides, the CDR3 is TGTGCCAGCAGCGTAGGAGGGGGCGAGCAGTACTTC. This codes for CASSVGGGEQYF.

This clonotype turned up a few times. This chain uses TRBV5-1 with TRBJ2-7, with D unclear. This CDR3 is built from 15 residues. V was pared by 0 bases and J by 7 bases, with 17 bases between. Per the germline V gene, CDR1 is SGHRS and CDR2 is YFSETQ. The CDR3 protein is CASSLADPHHWEQYF. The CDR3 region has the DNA TGCGCCAGCAGCTTGGCGGACCCCCATCATTGGGAGCAGTACTTC.

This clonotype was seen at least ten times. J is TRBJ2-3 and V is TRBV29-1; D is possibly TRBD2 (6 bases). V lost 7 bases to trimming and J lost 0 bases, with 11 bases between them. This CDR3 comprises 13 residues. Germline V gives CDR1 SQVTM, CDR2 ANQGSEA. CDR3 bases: TGCAGCGCCGTTGGGGGGAGCACAGATACGCAGTATTTT. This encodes CSAVGGSTDTQYF.

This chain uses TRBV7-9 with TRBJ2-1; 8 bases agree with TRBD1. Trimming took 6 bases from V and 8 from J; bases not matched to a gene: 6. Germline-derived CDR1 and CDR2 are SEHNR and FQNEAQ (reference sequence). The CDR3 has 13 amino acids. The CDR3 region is CASRLGTGDEQFF. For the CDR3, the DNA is TGTGCCAGCAGGCTAGGGACAGGCGATGAGCAGTTCTTC. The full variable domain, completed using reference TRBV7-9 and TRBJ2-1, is DTGVSQNPRHKITKRGQNVTFRCDPISEHNRLYWYRQTLGQGPEFLTYFQNEAQLEKSRLLSDRFSAERPKGSFSTLEIQRTEQGDSAMYLCASRLGTGDEQFFGPGTRLTVL.

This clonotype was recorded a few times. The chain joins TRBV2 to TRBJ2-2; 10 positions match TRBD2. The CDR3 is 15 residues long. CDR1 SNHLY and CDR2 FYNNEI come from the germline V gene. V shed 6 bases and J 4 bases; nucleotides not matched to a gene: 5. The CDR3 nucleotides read TGTGCCAGCAGGGAATCTAGCGGGAGCACCGGGGAGCTGTTTTTT. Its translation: CASRESSGSTGELFF.

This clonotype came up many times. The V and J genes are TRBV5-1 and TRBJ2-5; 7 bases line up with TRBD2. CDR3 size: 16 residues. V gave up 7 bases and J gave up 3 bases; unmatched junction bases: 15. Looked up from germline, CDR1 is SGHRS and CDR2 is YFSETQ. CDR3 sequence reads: CASSLAGESLEETQYF. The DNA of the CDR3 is TGCGCCAGCTCCTTGGCGGGGGAGAGCCTAGAAGAGACCCAGTACTTC.

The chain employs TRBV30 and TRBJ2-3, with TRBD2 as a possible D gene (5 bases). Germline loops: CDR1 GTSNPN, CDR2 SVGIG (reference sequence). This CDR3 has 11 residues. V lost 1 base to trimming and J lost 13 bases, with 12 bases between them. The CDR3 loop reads CAWSADSRKYF. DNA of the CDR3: TGTGCCTGGAGTGCGGACTCAAGGAAGTATTTT.